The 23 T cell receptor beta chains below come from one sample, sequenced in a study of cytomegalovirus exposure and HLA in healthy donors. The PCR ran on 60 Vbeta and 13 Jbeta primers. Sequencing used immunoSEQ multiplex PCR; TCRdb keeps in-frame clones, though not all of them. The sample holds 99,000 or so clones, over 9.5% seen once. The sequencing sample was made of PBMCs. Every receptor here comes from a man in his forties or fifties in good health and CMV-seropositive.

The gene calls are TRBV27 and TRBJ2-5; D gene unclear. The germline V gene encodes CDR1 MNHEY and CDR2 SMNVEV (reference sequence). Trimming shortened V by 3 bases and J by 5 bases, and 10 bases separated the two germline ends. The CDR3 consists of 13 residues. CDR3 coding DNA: TGTGCCAGCAGTTTGCGGTTGGAGGAGACCCAGTACTTC. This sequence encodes CASSLRLEETQYF.

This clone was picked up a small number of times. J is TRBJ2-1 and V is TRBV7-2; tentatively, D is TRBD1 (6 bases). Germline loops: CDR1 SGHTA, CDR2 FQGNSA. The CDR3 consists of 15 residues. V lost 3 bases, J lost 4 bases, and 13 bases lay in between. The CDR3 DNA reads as TGTGCCAGCAGCTTCAGGGGCGCGGGTTACAATGAGCAGTTCTTC. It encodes CASSFRGAGYNEQFF.

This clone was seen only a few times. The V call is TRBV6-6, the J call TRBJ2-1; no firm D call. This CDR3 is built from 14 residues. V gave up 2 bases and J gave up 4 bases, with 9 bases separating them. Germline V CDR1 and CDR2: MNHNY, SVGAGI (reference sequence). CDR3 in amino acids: CASSYNQLYNEQFF. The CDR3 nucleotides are TGTGCCAGCAGTTACAATCAGTTATACAATGAGCAGTTCTTC.

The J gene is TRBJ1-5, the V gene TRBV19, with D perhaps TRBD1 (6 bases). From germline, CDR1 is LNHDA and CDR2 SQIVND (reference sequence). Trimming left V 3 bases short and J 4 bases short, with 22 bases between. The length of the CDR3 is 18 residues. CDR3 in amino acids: CASSIEVLGTGINQPQHF. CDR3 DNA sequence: TGTGCCAGTAGTATTGAAGTCTTGGGCACAGGGATAAATCAGCCCCAGCATTTT.

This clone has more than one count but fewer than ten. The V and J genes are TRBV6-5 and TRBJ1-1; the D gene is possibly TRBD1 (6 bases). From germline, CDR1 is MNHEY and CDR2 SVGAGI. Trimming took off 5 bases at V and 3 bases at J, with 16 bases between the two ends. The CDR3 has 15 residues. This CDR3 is CASSLRWGRDTEAFF. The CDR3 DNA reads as TGTGCCAGCAGTCTCCGATGGGGGCGGGACACTGAAGCTTTCTTT.

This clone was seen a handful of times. DNA for the CDR3: TGTGCCAGCAGCTTAGGGCTAGCTGGTGAGACCCAGTACTTC. It translates to CASSLGLAGETQYF. The chain has TRBV7-9 and TRBJ2-5; tentative D call: TRBD2 (5 bases). This CDR3 contains 14 residues. V gave up 1 base and J gave up 5 bases, with 11 bases separating them. The germline gives CDR1 SEHNR, CDR2 FQNEAQ (reference sequence).

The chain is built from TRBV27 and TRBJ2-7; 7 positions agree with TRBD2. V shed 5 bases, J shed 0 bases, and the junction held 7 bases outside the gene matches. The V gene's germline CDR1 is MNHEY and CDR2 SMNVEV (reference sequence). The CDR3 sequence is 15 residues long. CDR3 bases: TGTGCCAGCAGTGGGAAAGAGCGGGGCTCCTACGAGCAGTACTTC. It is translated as CASSGKERGSYEQYF.

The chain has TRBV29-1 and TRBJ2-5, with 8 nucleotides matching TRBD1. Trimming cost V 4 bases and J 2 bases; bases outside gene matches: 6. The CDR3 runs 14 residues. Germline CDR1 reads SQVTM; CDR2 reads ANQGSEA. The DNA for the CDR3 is TGCAGCGTTGTCGGGACAGGATCTCAAGAGACCCAGTACTTC. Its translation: CSVVGTGSQETQYF.

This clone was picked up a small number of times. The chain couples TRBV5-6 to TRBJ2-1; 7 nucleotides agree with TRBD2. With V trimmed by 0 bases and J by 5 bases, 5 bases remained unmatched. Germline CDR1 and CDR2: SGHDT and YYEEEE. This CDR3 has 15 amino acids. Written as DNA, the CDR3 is TGTGCCAGCAGCTTGGGGCTAGCGGATGACAATGAGCAGTTCTTC. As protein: CASSLGLADDNEQFF.

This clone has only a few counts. Here the CDR3 DNA reads TGTGCCAGCAGTACCCGGGCGGGGTCCTCCTACGAGCAGTACTTC. It codes for CASSTRAGSSYEQYF. The chain uses TRBV27 and TRBJ2-7; possible D gene TRBD2, 6 bases. With 5 bases removed from V and 0 bases from J, the gap between germline ends came to 14 bases. The CDR3 covers 15 residues. CDR1 and CDR2 from the germline V gene are MNHEY and SMNVEV (reference sequence).

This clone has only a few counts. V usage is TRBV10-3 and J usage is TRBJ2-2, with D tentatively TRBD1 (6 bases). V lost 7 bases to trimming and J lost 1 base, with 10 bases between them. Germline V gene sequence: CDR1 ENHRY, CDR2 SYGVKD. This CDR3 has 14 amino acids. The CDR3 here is CAIKGTLNTGELFF. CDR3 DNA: TGTGCCATCAAAGGGACACTGAACACCGGGGAGCTGTTTTTT.

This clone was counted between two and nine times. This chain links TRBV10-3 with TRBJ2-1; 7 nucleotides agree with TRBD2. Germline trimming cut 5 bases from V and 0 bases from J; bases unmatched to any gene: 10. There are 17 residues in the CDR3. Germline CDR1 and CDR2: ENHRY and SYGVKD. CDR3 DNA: TGTGCCATCAGTAGCGCTAGCGGCAAACGCTCCTACAATGAGCAGTTCTTC. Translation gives CAISSASGKRSYNEQFF.

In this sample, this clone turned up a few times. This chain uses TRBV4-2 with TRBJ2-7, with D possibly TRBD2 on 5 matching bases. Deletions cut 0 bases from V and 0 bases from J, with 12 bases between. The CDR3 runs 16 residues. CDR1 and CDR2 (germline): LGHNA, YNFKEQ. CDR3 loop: CASSQDQRRSSYEQYF. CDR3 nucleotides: TGTGCCAGCAGCCAAGATCAGAGGAGGAGCTCCTACGAGCAGTACTTC.

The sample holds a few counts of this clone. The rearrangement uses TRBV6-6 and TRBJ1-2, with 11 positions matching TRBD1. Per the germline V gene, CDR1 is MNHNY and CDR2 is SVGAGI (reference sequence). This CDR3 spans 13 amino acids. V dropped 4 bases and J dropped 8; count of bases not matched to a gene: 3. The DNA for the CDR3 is TGTGCCAGCAGTTCCGGACAGGGGGCGGGCTACACCTTC. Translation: CASSSGQGAGYTF.

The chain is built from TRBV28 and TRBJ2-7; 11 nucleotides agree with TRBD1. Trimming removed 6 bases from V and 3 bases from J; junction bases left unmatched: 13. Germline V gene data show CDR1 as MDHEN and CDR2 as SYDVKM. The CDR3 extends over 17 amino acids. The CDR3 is CASSPGGTGGFLYEQYF. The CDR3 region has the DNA TGTGCCAGCAGCCCAGGGGGGACAGGGGGTTTTCTCTACGAGCAGTACTTC. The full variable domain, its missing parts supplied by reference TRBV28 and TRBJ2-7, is DVKVTQSSRYLVKRTGEKVFLECVQDMDHENMFWYRQDPGLGLRLIYFSYDVKMKEKGDIPEGYSVSREKKERFSLILESASTNQTSMYLCASSPGGTGGFLYEQYFGPGTRLTVT.

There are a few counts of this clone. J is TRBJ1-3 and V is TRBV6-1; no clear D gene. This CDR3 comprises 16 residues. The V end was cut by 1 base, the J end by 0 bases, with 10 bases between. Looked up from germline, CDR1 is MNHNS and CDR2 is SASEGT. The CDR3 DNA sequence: TGTGCCAGCAGTGAAGGGGTGGGGAGCTCTGGAAACACCATATATTTT. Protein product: CASSEGVGSSGNTIYF.

CDR3 sequence (DNA): TGTGCCAGCAGCAAGGGACAGAGAACCTACGAGCAGTACTTC. The encoded protein is CASSKGQRTYEQYF. The chain combines TRBV7-8 with TRBJ2-7; 7 bases align to TRBD1. The ends lost 5 bases at V and 2 bases at J; junction bases unmatched: 6. The CDR3 runs 14 residues. CDR1 and CDR2 from the germline V gene are SGHVS and FQNEAQ.

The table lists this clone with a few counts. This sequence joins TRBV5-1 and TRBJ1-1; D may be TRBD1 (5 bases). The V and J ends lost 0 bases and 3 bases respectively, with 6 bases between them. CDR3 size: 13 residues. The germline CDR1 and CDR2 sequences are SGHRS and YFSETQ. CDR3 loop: CASSLARDTEAFF. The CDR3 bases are TGCGCCAGCAGCTTGGCCAGGGACACTGAAGCTTTCTTT.

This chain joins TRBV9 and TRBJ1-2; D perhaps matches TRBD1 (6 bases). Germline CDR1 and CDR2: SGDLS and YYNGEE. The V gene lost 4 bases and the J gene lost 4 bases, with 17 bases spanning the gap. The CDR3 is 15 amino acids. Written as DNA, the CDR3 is TGTGCCAGCAGCCTGTCGGACAGCCTCATCTATGGCTACACCTTC. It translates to CASSLSDSLIYGYTF.

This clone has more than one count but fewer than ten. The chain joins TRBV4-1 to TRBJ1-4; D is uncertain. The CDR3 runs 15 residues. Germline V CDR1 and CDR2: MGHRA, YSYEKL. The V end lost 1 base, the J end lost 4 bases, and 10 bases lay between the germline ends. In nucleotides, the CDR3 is TGCGCCAGCAGCCAAGCCGCGACACTTAATGAAAAACTGTTTTTT. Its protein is CASSQAATLNEKLFF.

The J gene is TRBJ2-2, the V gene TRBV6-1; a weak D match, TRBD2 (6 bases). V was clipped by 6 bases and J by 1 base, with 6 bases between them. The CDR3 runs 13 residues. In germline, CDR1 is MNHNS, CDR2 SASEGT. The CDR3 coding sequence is TGTGCCAGCAGGCGGGAGAACACCGGGGAGCTGTTTTTT. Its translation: CASRRENTGELFF.

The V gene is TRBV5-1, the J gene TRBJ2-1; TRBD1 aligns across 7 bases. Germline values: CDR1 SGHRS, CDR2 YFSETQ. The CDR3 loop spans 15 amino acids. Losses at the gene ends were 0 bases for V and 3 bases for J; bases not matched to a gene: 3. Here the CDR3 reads CASSLVTGSYNEQFF. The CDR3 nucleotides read TGCGCCAGCAGCTTGGTGACAGGGAGCTACAATGAGCAGTTCTTC. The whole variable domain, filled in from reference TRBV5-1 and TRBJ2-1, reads KAGVTQTPRYLIKTRGQQVTLSCSPISGHRSVSWYQQTPGQGLQFLFEYFSETQRNKGNFPGRFSGRQFSNSRSEMNVSTLELGDSALYLCASSLVTGSYNEQFFGPGTRLTVL.

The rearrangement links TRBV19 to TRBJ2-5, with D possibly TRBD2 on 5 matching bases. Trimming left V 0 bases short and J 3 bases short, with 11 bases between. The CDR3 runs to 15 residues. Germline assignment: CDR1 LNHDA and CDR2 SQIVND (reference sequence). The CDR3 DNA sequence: TGTGCCAGTAGTATAGACGCCGGGGTAGAAGAGACCCAGTACTTC. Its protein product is CASSIDAGVEETQYF.